The rows below give T cell receptor beta chains drawn from one sample of a study of shared clonotypes between healthy human individuals. Libraries were prepared by immunoSEQ multiplex PCR; TCRdb keeps only in-frame clonotypes and omits some of them. The top ten hold approximately 1.5% of the sample, which has some 1 million clones, approximately 70% seen once. The sequencing input was memory CD4+ T cells sorted from blood. These receptors all stem from a man aged 18 to 35 in good health. Each CDR3 is given with its conserved first and last residue. Each record gives: J gene, D gene, V gene, CDR3 DNA, CDR3 protein. The D gene is left open where the match is weak.

J: TRBJ2-3
D: TRBD2
V: TRBV7-9
DNA: TGTGCCAGCAGCATTAATATCGGGGGGGGCGGGACAGATACGCAGTATTTT
CDR3: CASSINIGGGGTDTQYF

J: TRBJ2-3
D: .
V: TRBV10-3
DNA: TGTGCCATCTCCGGTGGCATTGCAGATACGCAGTATTTT
CDR3: CAISGGIADTQYF

J: TRBJ2-1
D: .
V: TRBV7-2
DNA: TGTGCCAGCAGCTTTGCTAGCGCCTCCTACAATGAGCAGTTCTTC
CDR3: CASSFASASYNEQFF

J: TRBJ2-6
D: .
V: TRBV4-1
DNA: TGCGCCAGCAGCCAAGATCAGAGCTCTGGGGCCAACGTCCTGACTTTC
CDR3: CASSQDQSSGANVLTF

J: TRBJ1-1
D: TRBD1
V: TRBV10-3
DNA: TGTGCCATCAGCCAGGGGGTTAGCACTGAAGCTTTCTTT
CDR3: CAISQGVSTEAFF

J: TRBJ2-1
D: .
V: TRBV30
DNA: TGTGCCTGGAGTGTATCTCACAGGGACGACAATGAGCAGTTCTTC
CDR3: CAWSVSHRDDNEQFF

J: TRBJ1-3
D: TRBD1
V: TRBV30
DNA: TGTGCCTGGAGTCGTCCGGGACAGGCCTCCTCTGGAAACACCATATATTTT
CDR3: CAWSRPGQASSGNTIYF

J: TRBJ1-3
D: .
V: TRBV5-1
DNA: TGCGCCAGCAGCTTGGACACAGCTGGAAACACCATATATTTT
CDR3: CASSLDTAGNTIYF

J: TRBJ2-5
D: .
V: TRBV5-1
DNA: TGCGCCAGCACCAACAGACAGGTGGAGAAAGAGACCCAGTACTTC
CDR3: CASTNRQVEKETQYF

J: TRBJ2-5
D: .
V: TRBV14
DNA: TGTGCCAGCAGTCCAAGGACCTGGGGAGAGACCCAGTACTTC
CDR3: CASSPRTWGETQYF